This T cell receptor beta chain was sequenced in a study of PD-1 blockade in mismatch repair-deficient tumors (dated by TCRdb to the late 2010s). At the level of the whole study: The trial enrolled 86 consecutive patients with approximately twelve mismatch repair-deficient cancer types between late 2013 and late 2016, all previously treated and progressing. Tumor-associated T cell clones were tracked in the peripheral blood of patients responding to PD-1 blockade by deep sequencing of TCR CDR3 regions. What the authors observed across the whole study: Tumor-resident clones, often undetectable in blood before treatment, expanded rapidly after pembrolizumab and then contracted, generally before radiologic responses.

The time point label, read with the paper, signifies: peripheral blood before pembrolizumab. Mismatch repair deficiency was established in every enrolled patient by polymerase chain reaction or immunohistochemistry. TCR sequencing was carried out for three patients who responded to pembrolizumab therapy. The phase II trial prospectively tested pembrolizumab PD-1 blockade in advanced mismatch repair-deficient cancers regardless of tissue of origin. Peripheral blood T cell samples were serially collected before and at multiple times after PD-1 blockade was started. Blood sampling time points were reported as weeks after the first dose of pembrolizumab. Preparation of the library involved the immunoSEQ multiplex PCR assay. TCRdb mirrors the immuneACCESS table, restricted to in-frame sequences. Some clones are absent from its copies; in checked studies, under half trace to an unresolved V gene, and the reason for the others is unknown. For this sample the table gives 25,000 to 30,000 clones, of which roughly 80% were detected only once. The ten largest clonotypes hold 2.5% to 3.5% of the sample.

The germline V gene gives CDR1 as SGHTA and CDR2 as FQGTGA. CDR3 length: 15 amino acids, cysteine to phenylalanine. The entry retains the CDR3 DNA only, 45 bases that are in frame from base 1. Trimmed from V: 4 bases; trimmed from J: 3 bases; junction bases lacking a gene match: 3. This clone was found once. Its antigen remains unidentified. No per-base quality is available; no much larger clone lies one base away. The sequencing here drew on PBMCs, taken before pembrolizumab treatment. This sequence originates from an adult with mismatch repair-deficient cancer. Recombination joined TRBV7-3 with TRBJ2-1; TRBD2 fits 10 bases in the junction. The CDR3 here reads CASSSSSGSYNEQFF. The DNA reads TGTGCCAGCAGCTCGTCTAGCGGGAGCTACAATGAGCAGTTCTTC.